This T cell receptor (beta chain) was identified in a study of tumor-infiltrating lymphocytes in primary liver carcinoma. As concerns this clonotype: Antigen: not known.

Germline CDR1 reads SQVTM; CDR2 reads ANQGSEA. CDR3 size: 15 residues. Total RNA (about 500 ng) served as template for TCR beta cDNA synthesis primed by a constant-region primer. Employing slightly modified ARM-PCR, three nested multiplex PCR rounds were run, and these gave rise to the TCR beta libraries. The two initial PCR rounds, around 11 cycles each, used TRBV1-TRBV30 forward and C-beta reverse primers. TCRdb re-called the multiplex PCR reads with MiXCR, one entry per CDR3 protein. The table includes roughly 100,000 distinct CDR3 sequences, about four fifths detected once. Study outcomes and limitations: It was in tumors, not blood, that the top-250-clone fraction was significantly higher (p = 0.039). Paired tumor-adjacent and tumor-blood samples overlapped less than tumor region pairs did. Only about 7-24% of top clones were detected in all five tumor regions.

RNA and DNA were co-extracted from approximately 20-30 mg of unsorted bulk tissue. Over 85% of the cells in every tumor sample were viable tumor cells. The clonotype was recovered from a man between 40 and 49 years old with primary liver carcinoma and hepatitis B virus infection. V is TRBV29-1 and J is TRBJ1-1; D gene ambiguous. Material for sequencing was liver tumor tissue from sampling region 3. Subset of the sample: tumor region T3, left-lateral pole. DNA for the CDR3: TGCAGATTTCGATCCGGGTGGGGTATGAACACTGAAGCTTTCTTT. Its translation is CRFRSGWGMNTEAFF.